The subject of this entry is one TCR beta chain. Its antigen is as yet unknown. The entry originates in a study of molecular identifiers for immune sequencing clone quantification. Study conclusions and caveats: Identical barcode-sharing TCR molecules could lead to underestimated sizes for highly expanded clones.

TCRdb processed the PCR reads anew with MiXCR; each CDR3 protein has one entry. The sample lists about 36,000 distinct CDR3 sequences; less than 20% were seen once. The V segment lost 3 bases and the J segment 1 base; nucleotides outside the gene matches: 6. CDR1 and CDR2 (germline): MDHEN, SYDVKM. CDR3 size: 16 residues. Input material: naive CD8+ T cells from blood, with Jurkat cell RNA spiked in. Noted subset: FACS-sorted CD8+CD4-CCR7+CD45RA+ naive T cells. This TCR was recovered from a human donor in good health. Some libraries in this study had Jurkat cell RNA spiked in. The V and J genes are TRBV28 and TRBJ1-2, with 9 bases aligning to TRBD1. CDR3 coding DNA: TGTGCCAGCAGTTTGTTACAGGGGGCCGTTAACTATGGCTACACCTTC. This encodes CASSLLQGAVNYGYTF.